These 27 T cell receptor beta chains originate from one sample sequenced in a study of cytomegalovirus exposure and HLA in healthy donors. The PCR made use of 60 Vbeta and 13 Jbeta primers. TCRdb's table, derived via immunoSEQ multiplex PCR, lists solely in-frame clones and lacks some. The sample carries about 150,000 clones, about 79% recorded once. The sample was PBMCs. These receptor sequences come from a male donor in good health and CMV-seronegative.

For the CDR3, the DNA is TGTGCCAGCAGCGTAGAATCGGGGTACACAGATACGCAGTATTTT. Translated: CASSVESGYTDTQYF. This chain joins TRBV9 and TRBJ2-3, with D perhaps matching TRBD2 (5 bases). The V end was cut by 0 bases, the J end by 2 bases, with 10 bases between. The CDR3 runs to 15 residues. The V gene's germline CDR1 is SGDLS and CDR2 YYNGEE.

The chain joins TRBV18 to TRBJ1-2; D is perhaps TRBD1 (5 bases). The CDR3 is 18 residues long. In germline, CDR1 is KGHSH, CDR2 LQKENI. V was clipped by 1 base and J by 4 bases, with 22 bases between them. CDR3 in amino acids: CASSPLGTSGTGFYGYTF. CDR3 coding DNA: TGTGCCAGCTCACCACTAGGGACTAGCGGAACGGGATTCTATGGCTACACCTTC.

CDR3 amino acids: CASSEEQGAGQPQHF. The CDR3 DNA reads as TGTGCCAGCAGCGAGGAACAGGGGGCCGGGCAGCCCCAGCATTTT. The rearrangement links TRBV7-8 to TRBJ1-5; 9 bases line up with TRBD1. Trimming removed 5 bases from V and 7 bases from J; junction bases left unmatched: 9. The CDR3 is 15 residues long. Germline lookup yields CDR1 SGHVS and CDR2 FQNEAQ.

The J gene is TRBJ2-3, the V gene TRBV7-8; the match to TRBD2 covers 7 bases. CDR3 size: 15 residues. The ends lost 2 bases at V and 4 bases at J; junction bases unmatched: 6. CDR1 and CDR2 (germline): SGHVS, FQNEAQ. The CDR3 here is CASSLLTSVSDTQYF. Here the CDR3 DNA reads TGTGCCAGCAGCTTATTAACTAGCGTCTCAGATACGCAGTATTTT.

V is TRBV20-1 and J is TRBJ2-7; D is possibly TRBD2 (5 bases). Trimming cost V 1 base and J 6 bases, with 7 bases left between them. In germline, CDR1 is DFQATT, CDR2 SNEGSKA (reference sequence). The CDR3 spans 11 residues. CDR3 bases: TGCAGTGCTAGAGGAGGGCGCGAGCAGTACTTC. Amino acids: CSARGGREQYF.

The chain combines TRBV5-1 with TRBJ2-1; 11 positions agree with TRBD1. Per germline, CDR1 SGHRS and CDR2 YFSETQ. Unmatched junction bases numbered 17, after V lost 4 bases and J lost 5 bases. This CDR3 has 19 amino acids. CDR3 protein: CASSVKGQGALVLDNEQFF. The CDR3 bases are TGCGCCAGCAGCGTAAAAGGACAGGGGGCGCTGGTTCTGGACAATGAGCAGTTCTTC.

The chain is built from TRBV5-6 and TRBJ1-1, with D maybe TRBD1 (6 bases). The germline V and J ends were trimmed by 6 bases and 5 bases, with 17 bases remaining between them. This CDR3 comprises 14 residues. Germline assignment: CDR1 SGHDT and CDR2 YYEEEE. The CDR3 DNA is TGTGCCAGCACAAGGGGGGGGCTGAGAACTGAAGCTTTCTTT. Encoded protein: CASTRGGLRTEAFF.

J is TRBJ1-1 and V is TRBV9, with 8 bases identical to TRBD1. Germline V CDR1 and CDR2: SGDLS, YYNGEE. The CDR3 spans 16 residues. The J segment lost 2 bases and the V segment lost 0 bases, leaving 6 bases of the junction unmatched. As DNA, the CDR3 is TGTGCCAGCAGCGTAGCTGCGGACAGGGAAAACACTGAAGCTTTCTTT. Translation gives CASSVAADRENTEAFF.

The CDR3 DNA sequence: TGTGCCAGCAGCTTGGTTTCCGGGAACTACGAGCAGTACTTC. Translating it yields CASSLVSGNYEQYF. The V gene is TRBV5-4, the J gene TRBJ2-5, with D possibly being TRBD2 (5 bases). The J call may be faulty, since TRBJ2-7 better matches the DNA end. CDR1 and CDR2 (germline): SGHNT, YYREEE (reference sequence). The CDR3 runs 14 residues.

J is TRBJ1-1 and V is TRBV9; D ambiguous. Germline-derived CDR1 and CDR2 are SGDLS and YYNGEE. The V gene lost 4 bases and the J gene lost 4 bases, with 20 bases spanning the gap. The length of the CDR3 is 16 residues. Here the CDR3 reads CASSLPIGESVTEAFF. CDR3 nucleotides: TGTGCCAGCAGCCTACCTATCGGAGAAAGCGTCACTGAAGCTTTCTTT.

This sequence joins TRBV7-7 and TRBJ2-1, with TRBD1 as a possible D gene (6 bases). V lost 5 bases, J lost 5 bases, and 10 bases lay in between. The CDR3 runs 13 residues. Germline loops: CDR1 SSHAT, CDR2 FNYEAQ (reference sequence). The CDR3 spells CASSPGQNNEQFF. CDR3 in DNA: TGTGCCAGCAGCCCTGGACAGAACAATGAGCAGTTCTTC.

This rearrangement joins TRBV5-1 to TRBJ1-3; 7 bases map to TRBD1. CDR3 length: 15 amino acids. The germline CDR1 and CDR2 sequences are SGHRS and YFSETQ. J gave up 2 bases and V 4 bases, and 6 bases lay outside the gene matches. The CDR3 DNA reads TGCGCCAGCAGCCCTTCTCAGGGGGCTGGAAACACCATATATTTT. Its protein is CASSPSQGAGNTIYF.

This clone was recorded only once. V gene TRBV30 combines with J gene TRBJ1-3; D perhaps matches TRBD1 (5 bases). In germline, CDR1 is GTSNPN, CDR2 SVGIG (reference sequence). V lost 8 bases and J lost 0, with 17 bases in between. The CDR3 has 15 amino acids. CDR3 sequence: CARSGATASGNTIYF. CDR3 coding DNA: TGTGCCCGTAGTGGGGCCACGGCCTCTGGAAACACCATATATTTT.

This clone was seen only once. The junction departs from the called germline gene at one end, perhaps through a read error. The CDR3 spells CASSFITYQEIQYF. Here the CDR3 DNA reads TGCGCCAGCAGCTTCATAACGTACCAAGAGATCCAGTACTTC. This sequence joins TRBV5-1 and TRBJ2-5; D is undetermined. From germline, CDR1 is SGHRS and CDR2 YFSETQ. The CDR3 extends over 14 amino acids.

The rearrangement joins TRBV9 to TRBJ1-1, with D possibly TRBD1 on 5 matching bases. CDR1 is SGDLS, CDR2 YYNGEE, per germline. Trimming removed 4 bases from V and 5 bases from J, with 18 bases in between. The CDR3 runs to 15 residues. CDR3 protein: CASSQSTDPRTEAFF. CDR3 in DNA: TGTGCCAGCAGCCAGTCGACAGACCCACGGACTGAAGCTTTCTTT.

V is TRBV25-1 and J is TRBJ1-2; TRBD1 might be the D (6 bases). Trimming removed 4 bases from V and 3 bases from J, with 18 bases in between. This CDR3 contains 16 residues. Germline-derived CDR1 and CDR2 are MGHDK and SYGVNS. CDR3 in DNA: TGTGCCAGCAGTGGGGGGCGGCAGAAAGGGGACTATGGCTACACCTTC. Translation gives CASSGGRQKGDYGYTF.

The chain links TRBV4-2 to TRBJ2-5; possibly TRBD2 for D (6 bases). Between the trimmed V and J ends, which lost 4 bases and 4 bases, there was a span of 10 bases. The CDR3 spans 13 residues. Germline CDR1 LGHNA, CDR2 YNFKEQ. The CDR3 nucleotides are TGTGCCAGCAGCCGGGAGGAGGGAGAGACCCAGTACTTC. This encodes CASSREEGETQYF.

V is TRBV5-1 and J is TRBJ1-4; 10 positions match TRBD1. The ends lost 1 base at V and 3 bases at J; junction bases unmatched: 9. The CDR3 extends over 18 amino acids. CDR1 and CDR2 from the germline V gene are SGHRS and YFSETQ. CDR3 region: CASSLTPGDRGSNEKLFF. The DNA for the CDR3 is TGCGCCAGCAGCTTGACCCCAGGGGACAGGGGTTCTAATGAAAAACTGTTTTTT.

The chain carries TRBV18 and TRBJ1-3, with 7 bases lining up with TRBD1. CDR3 size: 14 residues. V was pared by 4 bases and J by 1 base, with 1 base of the junction left unmatched. Germline V gives CDR1 KGHSH, CDR2 LQKENI. CDR3 sequence: CASSQGASGNTIYF. The CDR3 coding sequence is TGTGCCAGCTCACAGGGGGCTTCTGGAAACACCATATATTTT.

The gene calls are TRBV2 and TRBJ2-1, with TRBD1 matching over 9 bases. With 8 bases clipped from V and 7 bases from J, the junction kept 12 bases outside the gene matches. CDR1 is SNHLY and CDR2 is FYNNEI in the germline V gene. The CDR3 runs 15 residues. This chain's CDR3 is CASSLQGAGRNEQFF. CDR3 DNA: TGTGCCAGCTCCTTACAGGGGGCGGGTAGGAATGAGCAGTTCTTC.

V usage is TRBV5-4 and J usage is TRBJ1-2; D uncertain. Germline V CDR1 and CDR2: SGHNT, YYREEE (reference sequence). Trimming stripped 0 bases from V and 7 bases from J, with 10 bases between. This CDR3 has 13 amino acids. The CDR3 nucleotides are TGTGCCAGCAGCTTGGACCGGGTTCTTGGCTACACCTTC. Translating it yields CASSLDRVLGYTF. Together with reference TRBV5-4 and TRBJ1-2, the CDR3 gives the full variable domain: ETGVTQSPTHLIKTRGQQVTLRCSSQSGHNTVSWYQQALGQGPQFIFQYYREEENGRGNFPPRFSGLQFPNYSSELNVNALELDDSALYLCASSLDRVLGYTFGSGTRLTVV.

V and J are TRBV19 and TRBJ2-5; 7 nucleotides line up with TRBD1. The better agreement between TRBJ2-7 and the DNA end casts doubt on the J call. The germline CDR1 and CDR2 sequences are LNHDA and SQIVND (reference sequence). The CDR3 spans 14 residues. The CDR3 DNA sequence: TGTGCCAGTAGTGTTGTCGACAGGGCCTACGAGCAGTACTTC. Protein product: CASSVVDRAYEQYF.

The chain recombines TRBV6-5 with TRBJ1-2; 10 nucleotides line up with TRBD1. Trimming took 2 bases from V and 7 from J; bases not matched to a gene: 4. The V gene's germline CDR1 is MNHEY and CDR2 SVGAGI. The CDR3 length is 14 residues. CDR3: CASSYDRDRGGYTF. The CDR3 nucleotides read TGTGCCAGCAGTTACGATCGGGACAGGGGTGGCTACACCTTC.

The rearrangement uses TRBV7-9 and TRBJ2-7; D call uncertain. The CDR3 contains 13 residues. Germline CDR1 SEHNR, CDR2 FQNEAQ (reference sequence). CDR3 residues: CSTRVLSSYEQYF. CDR3 DNA sequence: TGTTCCACCCGGGTCCTTAGCTCCTACGAGCAGTACTTC.

The chain has TRBV20-1 and TRBJ2-5; D ambiguous. The germline gives CDR1 DFQATT, CDR2 SNEGSKA (reference sequence). The CDR3 runs to 10 residues. The ends were cut back, 4 bases at V and 3 bases at J, with 3 bases in the middle. CDR3 bases: TGCAGTGCTAACAAAGAGACCCAGTACTTC. This gives the protein CSANKETQYF.

The chain carries TRBV5-1 and TRBJ2-5; D might be TRBD1 (6 bases). Trimming pared 0 bases from V and 3 bases from J, leaving 12 bases between. The CDR3 runs to 15 residues. The V gene's germline CDR1 is SGHRS and CDR2 YFSETQ. The CDR3 region has the DNA TGCGCCAGCAGCTTGGTAGGCAGGGGCGAAGAGACCCAGTACTTC. Residues: CASSLVGRGEETQYF.

The chain links TRBV19 to TRBJ1-1; D is possibly TRBD1 (5 bases). Trimming removed 0 bases at V and 0 bases at J, with 14 bases between. The germline V gene has CDR1 LNHDA and CDR2 SQIVND (reference sequence). The CDR3 contains 17 residues. CDR3 DNA: TGTGCCAGTAGTATAGATCGGGAGGGGCAGATGAACACTGAAGCTTTCTTT. Protein product: CASSIDREGQMNTEAFF.